This T cell receptor beta chain was recovered during a study of blood T cells in healthy people across ages. It was with a sample-barcoded 5' primer and a J-beta primer mix that a second PCR of roughly 7 to 12 cycles was run. From the 5' RACE reads, TCRdb called clonotypes with MiXCR, one entry per CDR3 protein. Here the sample spans some 780,000 distinct CDR3 sequences, 45% to 70% being singletons. This CDR3 spans 15 amino acids. V was cut by 5 bases and J by 6 bases, with 18 bases left in between. Germline V gene lookup returns CDR1 MNHEY and CDR2 SMNVEV (reference sequence). The sequenced material came from blood. This chain connects TRBV27 to TRBJ2-3, with no clear D. The source is a middle-aged man in good health. The CDR3 coding sequence is TGTGCCAGCAGTGCGTTGGGCAGGATGGCGGATACGCAGTATTTT. Translated, it gives CASSALGRMADTQYF.